The next 7 T cell receptor beta chains were all read from a single sample in a study of T cells after yellow fever vaccination. Using its own MiXCR run on the 5' RACE reads, TCRdb lists one record per CDR3 protein. This repertoire shows under 100,000 distinct CDR3 sequences, less than 6% found once; its top ten account for more than 40%. Sequencing used CD8+ T cells sorted from PBMCs, obtained 10 days after the yellow fever booster vaccination. These receptors all stem from a man in his late teens or twenties who received the YFV17D yellow fever vaccine.

There are a few counts of this clonotype. The chain uses TRBV27 and TRBJ2-7, with D unclear. CDR3 length: 16 amino acids. V was cut by 6 bases and J by 5 bases, with 23 bases left in between. The germline V gene has CDR1 MNHEY and CDR2 SMNVEV (reference sequence). CDR3 nucleotides: TGTGCCAGCAGCTCACCCAACGGGCCGTCAGCCCACGAGCAGTACTTC. Protein sequence: CASSSPNGPSAHEQYF.

The CDR3 region is CASSFRGGPYEQYF. Here the CDR3 DNA reads TGTGCCAGCAGTTTTCGTGGGGGACCCTACGAGCAGTACTTC. This sequence joins TRBV27 and TRBJ2-7; D possibly matches TRBD1 or TRBD2 (5 bases each). Trimming took off 3 bases at V and 2 bases at J, with 11 bases between the two ends. The V gene's germline CDR1 is MNHEY and CDR2 SMNVEV (reference sequence). This CDR3 spans 14 amino acids.

There are a few counts of this clonotype. V gene TRBV6-1 combines with J gene TRBJ2-1; no clear D. Germline assignment: CDR1 MNHNS and CDR2 SASEGT. This CDR3 comprises 15 residues. V shed 6 bases and J shed 1 base, with 13 bases lying between them. In nucleotides, the CDR3 is TGTGCCAGCAGCCTCAGAGCCCTTTCCTACAATGAGCAGTTCTTC. This encodes CASSLRALSYNEQFF.

This clonotype turned up a few times. V and J are TRBV4-3 and TRBJ1-4, with D maybe TRBD1 (6 bases). Germline V lookup: CDR1 LGHNA, CDR2 YSLEER. The CDR3 covers 14 residues. The V gene lost 4 bases and the J gene lost 8 bases, with 14 bases spanning the gap. The CDR3 DNA reads TGCGCCAGCAGCCCCCAGGGGATGGGGGAAAAACTGTTTTTT. Its translation is CASSPQGMGEKLFF.

This clonotype was picked up a small number of times. The chain links TRBV6-1 to TRBJ2-5; D is uncertain. Germline V lookup: CDR1 MNHNS, CDR2 SASEGT. V was clipped by 6 bases and J by 2 bases, with 16 bases between them. This CDR3 has 15 residues. The CDR3 is CASSDLAAHQETQYF. The DNA for the CDR3 is TGTGCCAGCAGCGACCTCGCAGCGCATCAAGAGACCCAGTACTTC.

This clonotype turned up a few times. This chain uses TRBV4-1 with TRBJ2-7; 13 nucleotides agree with TRBD2. This CDR3 spans 14 amino acids. Germline V lookup: CDR1 MGHRA, CDR2 YSYEKL. Trimming at V came to 3 bases and at J to 6 bases, leaving 2 bases not matched to a gene. Written as DNA, the CDR3 is TGCGCCAGCAGCCACCGACTAGCGGGGGGCGAGCAGTACTTC. It is translated as CASSHRLAGGEQYF.

Only a few counts were recorded for this clonotype. The rearrangement links TRBV19 to TRBJ1-1; D is ambiguous. The CDR3 contains 13 residues. The V and J ends lost 8 bases and 10 bases respectively, with 20 bases between them. CDR1 and CDR2 (germline): LNHDA, SQIVND (reference sequence). The CDR3 region has the DNA TGTGCCAGTGGGGAGGTCGTTCGGCCACGAGCTTTCTTT. It specifies CASGEVVRPRAFF. Looking up the rest from reference TRBV19 and TRBJ1-1 gives the full variable domain: DGGITQSPKYLFRKEGQNVTLSCEQNLNHDAMYWYRQDPGQGLRLIYYSQIVNDFQKGDIAEGYSVSREKKESFPLTVTSAQKNPTAFYLCASGEVVRPRAFFGQGTRLTVV.